A single sample gave rise to the 13 T cell receptor beta chains below, sequenced in a study of cytomegalovirus exposure and HLA in healthy donors. Researchers ran the PCR with 60 Vbeta and 13 Jbeta primers. Assay: immunoSEQ multiplex PCR; the TCRdb copy retains only in-frame clones and omits some. The table has about 130,000 clones, 72% seen once. The sample taken for sequencing was PBMCs. These TCRs come from a man younger than 45 in good health and CMV-seronegative.

The chain is built from TRBV27 and TRBJ2-7; 12 bases map to TRBD2. The V and J ends lost 4 bases and 4 bases, in that order; junction bases with no gene match: 5. CDR1 is MNHEY and CDR2 is SMNVEV in the germline V gene (reference sequence). The CDR3 is made up of 15 amino acids. The CDR3 bases are TGTGCCAGCAGTTCCGGACTAGCGGGGCTTTACGAGCAGTACTTC. This translates into CASSSGLAGLYEQYF.

The J gene is TRBJ2-2, the V gene TRBV6-9, with TRBD2 matching 8 bases. J gave up 4 bases and V 6 bases, and 13 bases lay outside the gene matches. Germline values: CDR1 MNHGY, CDR2 SVAAGI. The CDR3 has 17 amino acids. In nucleotides, the CDR3 is TGTGCCAGCAGCGACAGCCGGGGGGGGATGGGCACCGGGGAGCTGTTTTTT. Translating gives CASSDSRGGMGTGELFF.

The V gene is TRBV6-5, the J gene TRBJ1-2; the D is unclear. V lost 2 bases, J lost 0 bases, and 7 bases lay in between. Looked up from germline, CDR1 is MNHEY and CDR2 is SVGAGI. CDR3 length equals 14 residues. DNA of the CDR3: TGTGCCAGCAGTTACGGCCAGACTAACTATGGCTACACCTTC. This gives the protein CASSYGQTNYGYTF.

The chain carries TRBV18 and TRBJ2-7, with a tentative D call TRBD2 (6 bases). Germline V gene sequence: CDR1 KGHSH, CDR2 LQKENI. The germline V and J ends were trimmed by 0 bases and 0 bases, with 12 bases remaining between them. This CDR3 comprises 16 residues. CDR3 residues: CASSPPAGLGSYEQYF. The CDR3 nucleotides are TGTGCCAGCTCACCACCTGCGGGACTGGGCTCCTACGAGCAGTACTTC.

The V call is TRBV19, the J call TRBJ1-5; no firm D call. CDR1 is LNHDA and CDR2 is SQIVND in the germline V gene (reference sequence). The length of the CDR3 is 12 residues. V dropped 0 bases and J dropped 7 bases, with 4 bases sitting between them. In DNA, the CDR3 is TGTGCCAGTAGTATAGATCGGCAGCCCCAGCATTTT. Its translation is CASSIDRQPQHF.

The rearrangement links TRBV7-2 to TRBJ2-2; TRBD1 matches 8 bases. This CDR3 is 18 amino acids long. The germline V gene encodes CDR1 SGHTA and CDR2 FQGNSA. V lost 5 bases to trimming and J lost 5 bases; unmatched junction nucleotides: 16. The CDR3 DNA is TGTGCCAGCAGCCCCTACGACAGGGGAAGGGAAGGTACCGGGGAGCTGTTTTTT. Its translation: CASSPYDRGREGTGELFF.

This chain connects TRBV2 to TRBJ1-1; 11 bases agree with TRBD1. From germline, CDR1 is SNHLY and CDR2 FYNNEI. J lost 3 bases, V lost 11 bases, and 2 bases had no gene match. The CDR3 is 12 residues long. CDR3: CAGGQGDTEAFF. The CDR3 bases are TGTGCCGGGGGACAGGGGGACACTGAAGCTTTCTTT.

This chain uses TRBV7-2 with TRBJ2-7; D remains unclear. Trimming took off 3 bases at V and 3 bases at J, with 9 bases between the two ends. From germline, CDR1 is SGHTA and CDR2 FQGNSA. CDR3 size: 13 residues. The CDR3 region has the DNA TGTGCCAGCAGCTTCGGTCTTAACTACGAGCAGTACTTC. It translates to CASSFGLNYEQYF.

In its sample, this clone was seen a few times. The rearrangement links TRBV6-5 to TRBJ2-7; possible D gene TRBD2, 6 bases. Trimming pared 2 bases from V and 0 bases from J, leaving 8 bases between. The germline CDR1 and CDR2 sequences are MNHEY and SVGAGI. The CDR3 is made up of 14 amino acids. CDR3 residues: CASSYVGSSYEQYF. The CDR3 nucleotides read TGTGCCAGCAGTTACGTCGGGAGCTCCTACGAGCAGTACTTC.

The rearrangement joins TRBV18 to TRBJ2-1; TRBD1 matches 11 bases. The CDR3 loop spans 16 amino acids. Germline loops: CDR1 KGHSH, CDR2 LQKENI. V lost 1 base and J lost 3; bases outside the gene matches: 2. The CDR3 reads CASSPRDRGGYNEQFF. The DNA of the CDR3 is TGTGCCAGCTCACCACGGGACAGGGGGGGCTACAATGAGCAGTTCTTC.

The chain has TRBV28 and TRBJ1-4; possible D gene TRBD1, 5 bases. Germline loops: CDR1 MDHEN, CDR2 SYDVKM. The CDR3 spans 14 residues. V dropped 5 bases and J dropped 8 bases, with 15 bases sitting between them. This CDR3 reads CASSTPLRGEKLFF. The DNA of the CDR3 is TGTGCCAGCAGTACCCCACTAAGGGGCGAAAAACTGTTTTTT.

V and J are TRBV18 and TRBJ2-2; 8 bases agree with TRBD2. The CDR3 runs to 15 residues. Germline assignment: CDR1 KGHSH and CDR2 LQKENI. The V and J ends lost 3 bases and 4 bases, in that order; junction bases with no gene match: 4. The CDR3 DNA reads TGTGCCAGCTCACCTCGCGGGGGGACCACCGGGGAGCTGTTTTTT. Protein product: CASSPRGGTTGELFF.

The chain couples TRBV5-1 to TRBJ2-1; 8 bases map to TRBD2. The germline CDR1 and CDR2 sequences are SGHRS and YFSETQ. This CDR3 comprises 16 residues. V shed 1 base, J shed 0 bases, and the junction held 3 bases outside the gene matches. Here the CDR3 DNA reads TGCGCCAGCAGCTTGAGGGCGGGGGGCTCCTACAATGAGCAGTTCTTC. Its translation is CASSLRAGGSYNEQFF.